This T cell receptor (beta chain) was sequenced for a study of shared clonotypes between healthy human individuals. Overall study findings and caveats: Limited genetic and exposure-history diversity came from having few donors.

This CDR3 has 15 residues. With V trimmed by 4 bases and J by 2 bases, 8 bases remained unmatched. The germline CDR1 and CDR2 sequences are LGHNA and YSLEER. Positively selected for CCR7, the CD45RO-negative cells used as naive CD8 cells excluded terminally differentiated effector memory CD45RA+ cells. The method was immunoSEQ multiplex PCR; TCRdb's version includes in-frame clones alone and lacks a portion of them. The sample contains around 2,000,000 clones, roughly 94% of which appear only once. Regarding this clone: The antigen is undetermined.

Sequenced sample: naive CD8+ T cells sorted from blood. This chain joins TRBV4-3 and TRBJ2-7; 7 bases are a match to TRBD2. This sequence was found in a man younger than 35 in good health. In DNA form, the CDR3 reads TGCGCCAGCAGCCCCTCCTGGAGCGGGGCCTACGAGCAGTACTTC. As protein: CASSPSWSGAYEQYF.